Shown below are 3 T cell receptor beta chains from a single sample sequenced in a study of graft-versus-host responses after intestinal transplantation. TCRdb's table, derived via immunoSEQ multiplex PCR, lists solely in-frame clones and lacks some. This table holds around 76,000 clones, about 94% found once. Antigen specificity for these receptors is unknown. The sample was unstimulated CD8+ T cells sorted from spleen or lymph node cells, taken before intestinal transplant. The receptors were gathered from a human donor who received an intestinal transplant.

The chain has TRBV7-3 and TRBJ2-5, with 8 bases identical to TRBD2. The V segment lost 3 bases and the J segment 4 bases; nucleotides outside the gene matches: 7. The CDR3 length is 15 residues. Germline V gene lookup returns CDR1 SGHTA and CDR2 FQGTGA. This CDR3 reads CASSLGAGEGETQYF. In DNA, the CDR3 is TGTGCCAGCAGCTTGGGAGCGGGAGAGGGAGAGACCCAGTACTTC.

The chain is built from TRBV18 and TRBJ2-1; the D is unclear. Germline V gene data show CDR1 as KGHSH and CDR2 as LQKENI. Trimming stripped 0 bases from V and 5 bases from J, with 17 bases between. The CDR3 is made up of 17 amino acids. CDR3 loop: CASSPPDPAFRHNEQFF. The DNA of the CDR3 is TGTGCCAGCTCACCACCGGATCCGGCCTTCCGGCACAATGAGCAGTTCTTC.

V is TRBV29-1 and J is TRBJ2-3; D not certain. The germline CDR1 and CDR2 sequences are SQVTM and ANQGSEA. V gave up 4 bases and J gave up 0 bases, with 14 bases separating them. The CDR3 runs 15 residues. CDR3 nucleotide sequence: TGCAGCGTTGGACTTGAATCACTTAGCACAGATACGCAGTATTTT. It encodes CSVGLESLSTDTQYF.